This T cell receptor beta chain is from a study of a mutant IDH1 vaccine in newly diagnosed glioma. Study summary: The initiation of vaccination occurred 4-6 weeks after radiotherapy alone, or with temozolomide cycles. Radiotherapy, temozolomide, or both had been given previously, and both were given to most.

The protocol was immunoSEQ multiplex PCR, while the TCRdb copy is restricted to in-frame clones and leaves out a portion. The table has some 38,000 clones, roughly 81% seen once. As regards this clone: Its antigen is currently unknown.

Time point here: week 23, last vaccination. Doses comprised 300 ug of mutant IDH1 20-mer peptide each, plus topical imiquimod. The study enrolled donors with new WHO grade 3 or 4 IDH1-mutant, ATRX-lost astrocytomas. The CDR3 sequence is 14 residues long. Germline CDR1 and CDR2: PRHDT and FYEKMQ (reference sequence). V lost 3 bases, J lost 3 bases, and 11 bases lay in between. Study conclusions and caveats: Apparently, pseudoprogression bore no relation to changes among the top peripheral T cell clonotypes.

The TCR originated in a man aged 35-49 years with glioma. The starting material was PBMCs, obtained from a glioma patient whose treatment included an IDH1 peptide vaccine. The rearrangement joins TRBV13 to TRBJ1-1; D is uncertain. CDR3 DNA sequence: TGTGCCAGCAGCTTTCCCAGTCTGGACACTGAAGCTTTCTTT. Protein product: CASSFPSLDTEAFF.